Listed below are T cell receptor beta chains from one sample, sequenced in a study of shared clonotypes between healthy human individuals. TCRdb's copy holds only in-frame clones and misses some; the assay was immunoSEQ multiplex PCR. The table includes approximately 1.5 million clones, around 98% detected once. The source material was naive CD4+ T cells sorted from blood. Receptors were obtained from a young man in good health. Each CDR3 is given with its conserved first and last residue. The D gene is left open where the match is weak.

V gene	D gene	J gene	CDR3 protein	CDR3 DNA
TRBV6-1	TRBD1	TRBJ1-4	CASSALRDRELFF	TGTGCCAGCAGTGCACTTCGGGACAGGGAACTGTTTTTT
TRBV6-1	-	TRBJ1-2	CASSEAPRSGYTF	TGTGCCAGCAGTGAAGCTCCGAGGAGCGGCTACACCTTC
TRBV5-1	TRBD2	TRBJ2-3	CASSFSGRQDTQYF	TGCGCCAGCAGCTTTAGCGGGCGGCAAGATACGCAGTATTTT
TRBV13	-	TRBJ2-7	CASEVWRSSYEQYF	TGTGCCAGCGAAGTTTGGAGGAGCTCCTACGAGCAGTACTTC
TRBV5-1	-	TRBJ1-2	CASSFLETVYYGYTF	TGCGCCAGCAGCTTCCTTGAGACAGTCTACTATGGCTACACCTTC
TRBV6-5	-	TRBJ2-2	CASSYTRVGGELFF	TGTGCCAGCAGTTACACACGGGTTGGCGGGGAGCTGTTTTTT
TRBV27	-	TRBJ2-2	CASKADTRNTGELFF	TGTGCCAGCAAGGCCGACACACGGAACACCGGGGAGCTGTTTTTT
TRBV5-1	TRBD1	TRBJ2-3	CASSLDRGTTDTQYF	TGCGCCAGCAGCTTGGACAGGGGGACTACAGATACGCAGTATTTT
TRBV11-2	-	TRBJ2-1	CASSLPRAPSSYNEQFF	TGTGCCAGCAGCTTGCCCAGGGCCCCAAGCTCCTACAATGAGCAGTTCTTC
TRBV29-1	-	TRBJ1-2	CSVEGSPLEGRMCYTF	TGCAGCGTTGAAGGATCCCCCTTGGAGGGACGTATGTGCTACACCTTC
TRBV10-1	-	TRBJ2-3	CASSPGGDRAQYF	TGCGCCAGCTCCCCGGGGGGAGACAGGGCGCAGTATTTT
TRBV10-1	-	TRBJ2-7	CASSAGAGGFREQYF	TGCGCCAGCAGTGCAGGGGCAGGGGGGTTCCGCGAGCAGTACTTC
TRBV11-2	TRBD1	TRBJ1-1	CASSLTGGTEAFF	TGTGCCAGCAGCTTGACAGGGGGCACTGAAGCTTTCTTT
TRBV10-3	-	TRBJ2-2	CAISGVGQTGELFF	TGTGCCATCAGTGGGGTAGGACAGACCGGGGAGCTGTTTTTT
TRBV6-5	-	TRBJ2-1	CASRRAGEQFF	TGTGCCAGCAGAAGAGCGGGTGAGCAGTTCTTC
TRBV30	-	TRBJ1-4	CAWSVGVTPTNEKLFF	TGTGCCTGGAGTGTTGGGGTTACCCCAACTAATGAAAAACTGTTTTTT
TRBV5-1	-	TRBJ1-1	CASAEGGGNTEAFF	TGCGCCAGCGCCGAGGGGGGTGGGAACACTGAAGCTTTCTTT
TRBV9	TRBD2	TRBJ2-7	CASSPLGTTYSYEQYF	TGTGCCAGCAGCCCCCTCGGGACTACCTACTCCTACGAGCAGTACTTC
TRBV9	-	TRBJ2-1	CASSVALADRYYNEQFF	TGTGCCAGCAGCGTAGCTTTGGCGGACAGATACTACAATGAGCAGTTCTTC
TRBV11-2	-	TRBJ1-1	CASSLVQGVLNTEAFF	TGTGCCAGCAGCTTAGTACAGGGCGTTCTGAACACTGAAGCTTTCTTT
TRBV4-2	TRBD2	TRBJ2-2	CASSQPGLAPGELFF	TGTGCCAGCAGCCAACCAGGACTAGCGCCCGGGGAGCTGTTTTTT
TRBV4-3	TRBD2	TRBJ2-1	CASSPRTSGSLSNEQFF	TGCGCCAGCAGCCCACGGACTAGCGGGAGTTTAAGTAATGAGCAGTTCTTC
TRBV4-3	TRBD2	TRBJ2-1	CASSQEIFVGTSGRAASDEQFF	TGCGCCAGCAGCCAAGAGATTTTCGTTGGGACTAGCGGGAGGGCCGCGTCCGATGAGCAGTTCTTC
TRBV27	-	TRBJ2-1	CASGAGPYNEQFF	TGTGCCAGCGGGGCGGGACCCTACAATGAGCAGTTCTTC